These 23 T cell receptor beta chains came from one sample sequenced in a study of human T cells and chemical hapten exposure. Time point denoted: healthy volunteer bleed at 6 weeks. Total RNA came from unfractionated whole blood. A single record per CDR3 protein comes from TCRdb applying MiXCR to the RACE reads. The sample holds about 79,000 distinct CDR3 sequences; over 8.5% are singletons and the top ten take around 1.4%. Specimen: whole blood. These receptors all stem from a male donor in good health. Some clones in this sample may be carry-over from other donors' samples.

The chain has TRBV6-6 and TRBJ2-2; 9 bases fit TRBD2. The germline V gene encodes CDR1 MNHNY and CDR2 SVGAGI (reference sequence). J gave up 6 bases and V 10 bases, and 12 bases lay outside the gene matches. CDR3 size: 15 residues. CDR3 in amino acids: CATVAGERAPGELFF. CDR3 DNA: TGTGCCACTGTAGCGGGAGAAAGGGCACCCGGGGAGCTGTTTTTT.

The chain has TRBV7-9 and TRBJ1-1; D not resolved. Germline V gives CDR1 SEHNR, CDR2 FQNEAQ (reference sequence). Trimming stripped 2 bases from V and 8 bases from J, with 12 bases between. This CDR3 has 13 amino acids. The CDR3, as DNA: TGTGCCAGCAGCTTAAGCCGAGACGGCGAAGCTTTCTTT. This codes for CASSLSRDGEAFF.

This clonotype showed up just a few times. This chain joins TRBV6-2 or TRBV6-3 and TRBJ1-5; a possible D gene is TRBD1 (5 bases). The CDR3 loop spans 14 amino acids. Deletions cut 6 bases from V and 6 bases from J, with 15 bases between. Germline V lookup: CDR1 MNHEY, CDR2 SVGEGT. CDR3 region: CASRNGAAGQPQHF. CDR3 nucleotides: TGTGCCAGCAGGAACGGGGCAGCGGGTCAGCCCCAGCATTTT.

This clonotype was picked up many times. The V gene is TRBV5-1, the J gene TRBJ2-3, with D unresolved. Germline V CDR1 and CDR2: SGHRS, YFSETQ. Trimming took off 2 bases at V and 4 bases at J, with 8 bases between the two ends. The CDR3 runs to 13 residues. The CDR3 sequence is CASSLGSADTQYF. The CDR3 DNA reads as TGCGCCAGCAGCTTAGGCAGTGCAGATACGCAGTATTTT.

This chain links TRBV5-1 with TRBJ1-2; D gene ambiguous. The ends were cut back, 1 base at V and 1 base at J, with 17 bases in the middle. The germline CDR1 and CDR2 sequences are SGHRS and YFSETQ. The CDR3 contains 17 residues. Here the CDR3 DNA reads TGCGCCAGCAGCTTGTACCTCGGACGTCACCATAACTATGGCTACACCTTC. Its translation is CASSLYLGRHHNYGYTF. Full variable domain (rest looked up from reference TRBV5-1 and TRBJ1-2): KAGVTQTPRYLIKTRGQQVTLSCSPISGHRSVSWYQQTPGQGLQFLFEYFSETQRNKGNFPGRFSGRQFSNSRSEMNVSTLELGDSALYLCASSLYLGRHHNYGYTFGSGTRLTVV.

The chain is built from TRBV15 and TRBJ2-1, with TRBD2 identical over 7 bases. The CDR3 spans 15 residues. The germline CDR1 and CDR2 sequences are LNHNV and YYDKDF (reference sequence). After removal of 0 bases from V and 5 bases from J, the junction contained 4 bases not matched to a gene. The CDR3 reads CATSRDSGTDNEQFF. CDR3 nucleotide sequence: TGTGCCACCAGCAGAGACAGCGGGACCGACAATGAGCAGTTCTTC.

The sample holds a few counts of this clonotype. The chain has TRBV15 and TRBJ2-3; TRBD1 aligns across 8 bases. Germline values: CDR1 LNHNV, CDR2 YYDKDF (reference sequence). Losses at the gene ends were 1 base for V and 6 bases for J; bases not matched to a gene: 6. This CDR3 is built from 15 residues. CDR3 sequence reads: CATSRGTGQMDTQYF. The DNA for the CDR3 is TGTGCCACCAGCAGAGGGACAGGGCAAATGGATACGCAGTATTTT. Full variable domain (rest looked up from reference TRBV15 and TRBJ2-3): DAMVIQNPRYQVTQFGKPVTLSCSQTLNHNVMYWYQQKSSQAPKLLFHYYDKDFNNEADTPDNFQSRRPNTSFCFLDIRSPGLGDTAMYLCATSRGTGQMDTQYFGPGTRLTVL.

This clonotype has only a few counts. The CDR3 loop is CASSLAQASDTQYF. The CDR3 nucleotides are TGTGCCAGCAGCTTAGCCCAGGCCTCAGATACGCAGTATTTT. This chain connects TRBV7-9 to TRBJ2-3; unclear D gene. The V gene lost 0 bases and the J gene lost 4 bases, with 8 bases spanning the gap. In germline, CDR1 is SEHNR, CDR2 FQNEAQ (reference sequence). CDR3 length equals 14 residues.

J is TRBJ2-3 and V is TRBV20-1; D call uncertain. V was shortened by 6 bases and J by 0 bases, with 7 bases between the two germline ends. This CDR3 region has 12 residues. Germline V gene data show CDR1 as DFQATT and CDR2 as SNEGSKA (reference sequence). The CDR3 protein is CSAKTSTDTQYF. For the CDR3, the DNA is TGCAGTGCCAAGACCAGCACAGATACGCAGTATTTT.

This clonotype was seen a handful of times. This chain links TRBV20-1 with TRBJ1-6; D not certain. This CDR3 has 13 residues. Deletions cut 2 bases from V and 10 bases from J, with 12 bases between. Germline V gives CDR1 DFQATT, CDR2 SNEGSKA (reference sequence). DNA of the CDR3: TGCAGTGCTAGACCTGGGGAGGGCTCACCCCTCCACTTT. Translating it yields CSARPGEGSPLHF.

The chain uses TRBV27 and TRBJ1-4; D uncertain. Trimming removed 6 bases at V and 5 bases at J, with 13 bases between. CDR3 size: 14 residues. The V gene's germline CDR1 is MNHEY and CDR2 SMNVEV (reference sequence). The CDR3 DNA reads TGTGCCAGCAGAGAATTAACGGGAAATGAAAAACTGTTTTTT. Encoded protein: CASRELTGNEKLFF.

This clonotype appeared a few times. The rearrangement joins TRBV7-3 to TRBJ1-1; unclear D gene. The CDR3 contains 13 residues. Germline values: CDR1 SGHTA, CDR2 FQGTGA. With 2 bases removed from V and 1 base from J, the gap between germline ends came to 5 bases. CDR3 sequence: CASSLEPNTEAFF. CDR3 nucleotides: TGTGCCAGCAGCTTAGAACCGAACACTGAAGCTTTCTTT.

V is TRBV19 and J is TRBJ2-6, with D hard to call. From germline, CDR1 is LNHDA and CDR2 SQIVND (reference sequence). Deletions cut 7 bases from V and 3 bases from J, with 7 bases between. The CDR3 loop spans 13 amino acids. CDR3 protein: CASIGFGANVLTF. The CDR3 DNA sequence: TGTGCCAGTATTGGGTTTGGGGCCAACGTCCTGACTTTC. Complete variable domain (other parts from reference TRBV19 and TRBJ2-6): DGGITQSPKYLFRKEGQNVTLSCEQNLNHDAMYWYRQDPGQGLRLIYYSQIVNDFQKGDIAEGYSVSREKKESFPLTVTSAQKNPTAFYLCASIGFGANVLTFGAGSRLTVL.

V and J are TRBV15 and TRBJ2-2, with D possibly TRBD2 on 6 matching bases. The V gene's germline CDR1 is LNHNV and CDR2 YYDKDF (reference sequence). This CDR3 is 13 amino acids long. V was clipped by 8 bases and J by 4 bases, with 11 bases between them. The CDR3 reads CATRDSSTGELFF. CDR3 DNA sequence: TGTGCCACCCGGGACTCAAGCACCGGGGAGCTGTTTTTT.

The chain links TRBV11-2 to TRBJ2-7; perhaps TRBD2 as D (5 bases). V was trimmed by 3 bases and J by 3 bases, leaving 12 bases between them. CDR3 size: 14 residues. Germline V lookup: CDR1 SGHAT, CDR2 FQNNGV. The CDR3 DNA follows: TGTGCCAGCAGCTTCTCGGGGTTGGTCTACGAGCAGTACTTC. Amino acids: CASSFSGLVYEQYF. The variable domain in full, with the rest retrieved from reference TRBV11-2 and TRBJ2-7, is EAGVAQSPRYKIIEKRQSVAFWCNPISGHATLYWYQQILGQGPKLLIQFQNNGVVDDSQLPKDRFSAERLKGVDSTLKIQPAKLEDSAVYLCASSFSGLVYEQYFGPGTRLTVT.

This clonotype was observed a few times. CDR3 nucleotide sequence: TGTGCCAGCAGTGGCTACAGGATCGCTAACTATGGCTACACCTTC. This encodes CASSGYRIANYGYTF. The rearrangement links TRBV2 to TRBJ1-2, with a weak D call TRBD1 (5 bases). The V gene's germline CDR1 is SNHLY and CDR2 FYNNEI. CDR3 length: 15 residues. V dropped 4 bases and J dropped 0 bases, with 12 bases sitting between them.

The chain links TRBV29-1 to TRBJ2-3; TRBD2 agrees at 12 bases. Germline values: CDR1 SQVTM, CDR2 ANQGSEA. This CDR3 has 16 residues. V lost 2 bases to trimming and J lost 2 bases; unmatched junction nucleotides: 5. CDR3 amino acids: CSVERTSGTHTDTQYF. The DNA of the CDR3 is TGCAGCGTTGAAAGGACTAGCGGGACCCACACAGATACGCAGTATTTT.

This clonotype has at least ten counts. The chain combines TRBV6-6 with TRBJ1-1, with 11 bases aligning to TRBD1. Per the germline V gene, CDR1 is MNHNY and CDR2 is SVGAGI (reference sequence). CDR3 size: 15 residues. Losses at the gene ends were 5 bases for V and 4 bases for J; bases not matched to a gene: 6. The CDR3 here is CASSAGQGASTEAFF. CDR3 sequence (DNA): TGTGCCAGCAGTGCCGGACAGGGGGCTAGCACTGAAGCTTTCTTT.

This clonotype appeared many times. The CDR3 protein is CATSDRSYDTDTQYF. CDR3 coding DNA: TGTGCCACCAGTGACCGAAGTTATGACACAGATACGCAGTATTTT. This sequence joins TRBV24-1 and TRBJ2-3, with D uncertain. V lost 4 bases and J 2 bases, leaving 12 bases between the germline ends. CDR1 is KGHDR, CDR2 SFDVKD, per germline. The CDR3 consists of 15 residues.

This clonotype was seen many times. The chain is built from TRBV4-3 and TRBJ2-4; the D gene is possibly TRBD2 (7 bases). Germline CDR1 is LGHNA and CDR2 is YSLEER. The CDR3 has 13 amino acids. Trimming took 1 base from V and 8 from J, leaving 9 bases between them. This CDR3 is CASSQGEGDIQYF. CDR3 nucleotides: TGCGCCAGCAGCCAAGGGGAGGGGGACATTCAGTACTTC.

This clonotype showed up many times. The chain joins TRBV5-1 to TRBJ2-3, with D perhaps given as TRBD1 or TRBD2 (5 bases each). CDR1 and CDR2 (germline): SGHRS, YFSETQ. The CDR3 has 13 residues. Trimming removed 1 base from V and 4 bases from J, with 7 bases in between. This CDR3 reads CASSLPGPDTQYF. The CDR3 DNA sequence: TGCGCCAGCAGCTTGCCGGGGCCAGATACGCAGTATTTT.

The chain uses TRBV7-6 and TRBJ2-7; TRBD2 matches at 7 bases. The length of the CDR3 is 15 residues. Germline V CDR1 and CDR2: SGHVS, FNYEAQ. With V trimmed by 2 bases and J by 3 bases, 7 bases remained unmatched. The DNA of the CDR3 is TGTGCCAGCAGCTTACGCAGGGAGGGACTCTACGAGCAGTACTTC. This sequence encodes CASSLRREGLYEQYF.

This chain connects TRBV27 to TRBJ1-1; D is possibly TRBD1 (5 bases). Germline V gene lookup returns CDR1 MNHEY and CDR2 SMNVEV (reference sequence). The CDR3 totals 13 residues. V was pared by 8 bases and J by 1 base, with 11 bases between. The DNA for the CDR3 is TGTGCCAGCTGGGACCCCCAGAACACTGAAGCTTTCTTT. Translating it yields CASWDPQNTEAFF.